The sequence of this T cell receptor (beta chain) was determined in a study of post-analysis software for immune sequencing data. Study-level results: F measure showed strong co-clustering of same-batch samples. Patients with multiple sclerosis recorded significantly lower normalized Chao1 diversity than controls, the study found. TRBV5-6, TRBV5-1 and TRBV20-1 were among a few TRBV segments more frequent in patients than controls.

With respect to this clonotype: The antigen is undetermined.

Per the germline V gene, CDR1 is DFQATT and CDR2 is SNEGSKA (reference sequence). The CDR3 has 13 amino acids. Trimming pared 3 bases from V and 11 bases from J, leaving 20 bases between. The authors incorporated unique molecular identifiers into the TCR beta cDNA libraries. TCRdb ran MiXCR on the PCR reads and lists one entry per CDR3 protein. The sample includes about 800,000 distinct CDR3 sequences, 30% seen only once; the top ten take around 0.56%. The receptor comes from a girl aged 5-17 years with multiple sclerosis. Material: blood. The V call is TRBV20-1, the J call TRBJ2-7, with D possibly being TRBD2 (5 bases). DNA of the CDR3: TGCAGTGCTAGCCGAGGGAAGGGTCTAAAGGAGTACTTC. It translates to CSASRGKGLKEYF.